This TCR beta chain is from a study of blood T cells in healthy people across ages. A word on this clonotype: Antigen unknown.

Points from the study as a whole: Because donor CMV status was unknown, expanded clonotype changes were possibly confounded.

CDR3 length equals 12 residues. Trimming stripped 3 bases from V and 4 bases from J, with 9 bases between. CDR1 and CDR2 (germline): DFQATT, SNEGSKA (reference sequence). The authors ran a second PCR of about 7 to 12 cycles using a sample-barcoded 5' primer and a J-beta primer mix. From the 5' RACE reads, TCRdb called clonotypes with MiXCR, one entry per CDR3 protein. The sample consists of more than 450,000 distinct CDR3 sequences, around a quarter of them appearing once. The sample also formed part of further work on T cells of mothers and their children. That source adds: Sample barcodes and 2-4 random nucleotides came from the second PCR's M1S primer.

The TCR originated in a boy between 2 and 10 years old in good health. The gene calls are TRBV20-1 and TRBJ1-2; D may be TRBD1 (6 bases). Sequenced sample: blood. Here the CDR3 reads CSASRGGYGYTF. The DNA for the CDR3 is TGCAGTGCTAGTAGAGGGGGCTATGGCTACACCTTC.